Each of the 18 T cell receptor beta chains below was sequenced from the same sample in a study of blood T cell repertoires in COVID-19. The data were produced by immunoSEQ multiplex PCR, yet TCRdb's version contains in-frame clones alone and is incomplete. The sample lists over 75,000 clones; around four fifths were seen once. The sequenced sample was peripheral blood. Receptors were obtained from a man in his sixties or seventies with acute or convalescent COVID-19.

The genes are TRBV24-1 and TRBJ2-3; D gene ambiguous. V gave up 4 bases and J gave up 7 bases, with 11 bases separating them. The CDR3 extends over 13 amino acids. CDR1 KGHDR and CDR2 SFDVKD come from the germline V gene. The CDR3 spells CATSDQLFYTQYF. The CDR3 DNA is TGTGCCACCAGTGACCAACTTTTTTATACGCAGTATTTT.

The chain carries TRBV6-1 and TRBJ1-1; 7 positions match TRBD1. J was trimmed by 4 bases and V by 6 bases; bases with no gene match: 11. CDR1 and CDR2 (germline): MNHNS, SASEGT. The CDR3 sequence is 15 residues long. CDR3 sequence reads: CASSTPTGLVTEAFF. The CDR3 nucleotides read TGTGCCAGCAGCACCCCGACAGGGTTGGTCACTGAAGCTTTCTTT.

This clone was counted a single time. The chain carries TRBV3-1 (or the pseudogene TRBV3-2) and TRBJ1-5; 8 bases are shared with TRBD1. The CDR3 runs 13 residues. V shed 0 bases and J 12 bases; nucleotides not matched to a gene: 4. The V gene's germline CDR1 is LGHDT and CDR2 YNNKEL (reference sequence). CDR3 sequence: CASSQDGGQVQHF. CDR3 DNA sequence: TGTGCCAGCAGCCAAGACGGGGGACAGGTCCAGCATTTT.

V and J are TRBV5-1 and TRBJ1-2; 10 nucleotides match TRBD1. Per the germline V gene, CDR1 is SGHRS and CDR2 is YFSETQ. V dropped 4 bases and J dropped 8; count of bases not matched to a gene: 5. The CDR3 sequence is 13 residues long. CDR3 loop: CASSTGQGTGYTF. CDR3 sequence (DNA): TGCGCCAGCAGCACGGGACAGGGGACCGGCTACACCTTC.

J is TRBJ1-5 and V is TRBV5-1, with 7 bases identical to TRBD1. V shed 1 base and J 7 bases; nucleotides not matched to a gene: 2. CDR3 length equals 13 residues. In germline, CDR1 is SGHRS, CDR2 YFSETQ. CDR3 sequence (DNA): TGCGCCAGCAGCTTGCGCAGGGGGCAGCCCCAGCATTTT. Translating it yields CASSLRRGQPQHF.

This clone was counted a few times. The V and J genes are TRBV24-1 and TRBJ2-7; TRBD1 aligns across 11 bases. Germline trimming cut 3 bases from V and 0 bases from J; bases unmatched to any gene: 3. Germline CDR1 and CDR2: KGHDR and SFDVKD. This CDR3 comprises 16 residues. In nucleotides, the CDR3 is TGTGCCACCAGTGATGGACAGGGGGCGGGCTCCTACGAGCAGTACTTC. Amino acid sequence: CATSDGQGAGSYEQYF.

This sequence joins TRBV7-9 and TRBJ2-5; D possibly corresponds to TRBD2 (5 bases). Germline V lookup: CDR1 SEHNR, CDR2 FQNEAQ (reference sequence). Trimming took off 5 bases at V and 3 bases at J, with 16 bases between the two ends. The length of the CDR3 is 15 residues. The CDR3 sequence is CASSLRREAKETQYF. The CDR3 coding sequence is TGTGCCAGCAGCCTGCGCCGGGAAGCAAAAGAGACCCAGTACTTC.

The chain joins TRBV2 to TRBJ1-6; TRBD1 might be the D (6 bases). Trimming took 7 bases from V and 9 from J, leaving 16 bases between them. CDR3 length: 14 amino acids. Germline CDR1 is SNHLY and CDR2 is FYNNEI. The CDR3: CASTSDSSSSPLHF. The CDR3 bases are TGTGCCAGCACTTCGGACAGTTCTAGTTCACCCCTCCACTTT.

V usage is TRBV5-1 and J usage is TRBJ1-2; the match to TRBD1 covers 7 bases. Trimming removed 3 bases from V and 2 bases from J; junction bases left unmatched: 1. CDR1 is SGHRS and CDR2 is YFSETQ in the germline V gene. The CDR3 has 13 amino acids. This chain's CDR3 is CASSWDRNYGYTF. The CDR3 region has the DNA TGCGCCAGCAGCTGGGACAGAAACTATGGCTACACCTTC.

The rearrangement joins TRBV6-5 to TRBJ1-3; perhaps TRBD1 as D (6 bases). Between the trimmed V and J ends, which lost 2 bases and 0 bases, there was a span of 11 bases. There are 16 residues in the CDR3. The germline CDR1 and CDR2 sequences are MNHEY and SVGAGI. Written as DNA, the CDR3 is TGTGCCAGCAGTTACGGGACACTTAACTCTGGAAACACCATATATTTT. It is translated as CASSYGTLNSGNTIYF.

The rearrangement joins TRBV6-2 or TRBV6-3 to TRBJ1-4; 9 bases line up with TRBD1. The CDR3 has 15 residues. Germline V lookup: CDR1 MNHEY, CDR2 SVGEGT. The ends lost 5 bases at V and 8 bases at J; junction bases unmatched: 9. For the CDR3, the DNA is TGTGCCAGCAGTGGACAGGGGATGTTGGAAGAAAAACTGTTTTTT. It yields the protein CASSGQGMLEEKLFF.

CDR3 protein: CASSKGGNQPQHF. CDR3 nucleotide sequence: TGCGCCAGCAGCAAGGGGGGGAATCAGCCCCAGCATTTT. The rearrangement uses TRBV5-1 and TRBJ1-5, with D maybe TRBD1 (6 bases). The CDR3 extends over 13 amino acids. V lost 4 bases and J lost 4, with 9 bases in between. CDR1 is SGHRS, CDR2 YFSETQ, per germline.

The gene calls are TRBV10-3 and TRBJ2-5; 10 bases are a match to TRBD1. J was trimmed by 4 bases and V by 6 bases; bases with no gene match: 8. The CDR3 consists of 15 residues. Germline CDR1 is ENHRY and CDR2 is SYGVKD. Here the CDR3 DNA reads TGTGCCATCAGCCTGGGACAGGGGCCTCTAGAGACCCAGTACTTC. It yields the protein CAISLGQGPLETQYF.

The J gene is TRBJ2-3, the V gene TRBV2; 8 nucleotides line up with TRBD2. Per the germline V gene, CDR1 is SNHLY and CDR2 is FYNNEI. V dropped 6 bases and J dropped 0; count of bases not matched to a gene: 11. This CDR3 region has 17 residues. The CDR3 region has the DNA TGTGCCAGCAGAGTAGCGGGGCGACCATCTAGCACAGATACGCAGTATTTT. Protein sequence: CASRVAGRPSSTDTQYF.

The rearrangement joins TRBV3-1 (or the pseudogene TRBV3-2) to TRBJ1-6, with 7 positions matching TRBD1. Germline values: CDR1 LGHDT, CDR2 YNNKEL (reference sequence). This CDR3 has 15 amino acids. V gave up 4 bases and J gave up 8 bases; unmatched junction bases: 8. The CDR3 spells CASSRLGQVDSPLHF. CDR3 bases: TGTGCCAGCAGCCGCCTAGGACAGGTGGATTCACCCCTCCACTTT.

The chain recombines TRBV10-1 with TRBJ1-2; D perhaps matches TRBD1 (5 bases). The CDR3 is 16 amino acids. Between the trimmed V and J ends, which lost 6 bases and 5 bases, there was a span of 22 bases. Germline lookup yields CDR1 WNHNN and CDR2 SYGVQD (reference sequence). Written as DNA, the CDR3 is TGCGCCAGCAGCGCCCCCTACGGGGGGACCTGGTATGGCTACACCTTC. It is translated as CASSAPYGGTWYGYTF.

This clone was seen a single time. CDR3 region: CASSLAPTSEKLFF. Here the CDR3 DNA reads TGTGCCAGCAGCTTAGCGCCGACAAGTGAAAAACTGTTTTTT. This rearrangement joins TRBV7-6 to TRBJ1-4; no definite D call. Trimming removed 0 bases from V and 7 bases from J, with 9 bases in between. CDR1 is SGHVS and CDR2 is FNYEAQ in the germline V gene. This CDR3 is built from 14 residues. The full variable domain, its missing parts supplied by reference TRBV7-6 and TRBJ1-4, is GAGVSQSPRYKVTKRGQDVALRCDPISGHVSLYWYRQALGQGPEFLTYFNYEAQQDKSGLPNDRFSAERPEGSISTLTIQRTEQRDSAMYRCASSLAPTSEKLFFGSGTQLSVL.

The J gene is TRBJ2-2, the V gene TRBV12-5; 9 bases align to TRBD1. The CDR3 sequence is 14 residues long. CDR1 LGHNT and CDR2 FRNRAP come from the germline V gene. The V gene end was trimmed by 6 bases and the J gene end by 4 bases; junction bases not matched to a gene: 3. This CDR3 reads CASGRTGATGELFF. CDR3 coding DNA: TGTGCTAGTGGACGGACAGGGGCCACCGGGGAGCTGTTTTTT.